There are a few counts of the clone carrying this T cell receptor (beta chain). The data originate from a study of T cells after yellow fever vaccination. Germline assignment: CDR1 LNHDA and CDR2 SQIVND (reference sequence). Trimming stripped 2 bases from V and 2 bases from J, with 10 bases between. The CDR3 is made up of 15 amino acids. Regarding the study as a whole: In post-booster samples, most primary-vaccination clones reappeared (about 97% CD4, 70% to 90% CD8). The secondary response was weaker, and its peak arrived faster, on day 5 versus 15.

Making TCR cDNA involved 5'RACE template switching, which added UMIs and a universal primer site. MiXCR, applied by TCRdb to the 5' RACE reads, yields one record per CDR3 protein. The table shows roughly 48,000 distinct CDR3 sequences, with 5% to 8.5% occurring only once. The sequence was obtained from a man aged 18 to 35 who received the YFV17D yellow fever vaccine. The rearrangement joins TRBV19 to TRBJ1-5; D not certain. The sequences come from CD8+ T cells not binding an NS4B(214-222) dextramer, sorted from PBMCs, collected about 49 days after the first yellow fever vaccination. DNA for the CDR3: TGTGCCAGTAGTATATTCCAGACGGGCAATCAGCCCCAGCATTTT. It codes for CASSIFQTGNQPQHF.